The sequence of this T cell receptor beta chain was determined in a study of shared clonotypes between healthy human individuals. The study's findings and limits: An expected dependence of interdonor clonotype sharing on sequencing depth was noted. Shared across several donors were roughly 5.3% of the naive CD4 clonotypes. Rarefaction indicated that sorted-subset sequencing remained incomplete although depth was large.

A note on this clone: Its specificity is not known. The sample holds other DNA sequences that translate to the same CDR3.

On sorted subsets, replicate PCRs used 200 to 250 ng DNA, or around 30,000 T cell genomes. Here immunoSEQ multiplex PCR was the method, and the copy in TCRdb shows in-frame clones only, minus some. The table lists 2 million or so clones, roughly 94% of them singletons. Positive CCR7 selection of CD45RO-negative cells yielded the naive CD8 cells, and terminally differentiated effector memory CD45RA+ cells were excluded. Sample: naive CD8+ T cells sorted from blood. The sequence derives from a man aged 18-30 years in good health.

CDR3 region: CASSPGTNYEQYF. CDR3 coding DNA: TGTGCCAGCAGTCCCGGGACCAACTACGAGCAGTACTTC. V is TRBV27 and J is TRBJ2-7; TRBD1 or TRBD2 may be the D gene (5 bases each). Germline assignment: CDR1 MNHEY and CDR2 SMNVEV (reference sequence). This CDR3 contains 13 residues. V lost 5 bases to trimming and J lost 3 bases, with 11 bases between them.